This TCR beta chain is drawn from a study of shared clonotypes between healthy human individuals. This CDR3 spans 14 amino acids. Trimming at V came to 2 bases and at J to 4 bases, leaving 4 bases not matched to a gene. The CD4+ fraction was divided into a CD45RA+ naive subset and a CD45RA-negative memory subset. In the sorted-subset replicate PCRs, 150 to 200 ng DNA, 25,000 to 30,000 T cell genomes, was used. Method: immunoSEQ multiplex PCR; TCRdb's copy keeps in-frame clones and lacks some. In the table there are over a million clones, roughly 96% of which are singletons. The chain has TRBV5-7 and TRBJ2-7, with 9 bases lining up with TRBD1. TRBV5-7 is an ORF; its function is uncertain. The material sequenced was naive CD4+ T cells sorted from blood. Subset given: CD45RA+ positively selected. The sequence came from a man between 25 and 39 years old in good health. CDR3: CASSFGDRAYEQYF. The CDR3 DNA reads as TGTGCCAGCAGCTTTGGGGACAGGGCGTACGAGCAGTACTTC.